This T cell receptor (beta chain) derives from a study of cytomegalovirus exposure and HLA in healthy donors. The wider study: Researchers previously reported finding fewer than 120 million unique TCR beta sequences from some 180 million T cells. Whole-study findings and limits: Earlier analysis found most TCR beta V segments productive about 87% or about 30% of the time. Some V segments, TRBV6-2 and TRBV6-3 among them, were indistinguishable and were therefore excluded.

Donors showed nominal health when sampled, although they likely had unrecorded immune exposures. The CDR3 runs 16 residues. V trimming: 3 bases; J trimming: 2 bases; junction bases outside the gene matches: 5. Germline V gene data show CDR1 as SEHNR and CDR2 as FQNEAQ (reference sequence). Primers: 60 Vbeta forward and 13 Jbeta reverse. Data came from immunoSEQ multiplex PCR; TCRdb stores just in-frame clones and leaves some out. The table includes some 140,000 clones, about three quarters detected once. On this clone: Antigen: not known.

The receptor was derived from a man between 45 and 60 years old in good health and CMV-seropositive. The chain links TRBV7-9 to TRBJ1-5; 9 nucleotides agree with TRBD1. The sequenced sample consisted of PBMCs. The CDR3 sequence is CASSFWTGVRNQPQHF. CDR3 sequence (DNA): TGTGCCAGCAGCTTCTGGACAGGGGTTCGCAATCAGCCCCAGCATTTT.